The 9 T cell receptor beta chains given below trace back to one sample, sequenced in a study of blood T cell repertoires in COVID-19. Produced via immunoSEQ multiplex PCR; TCRdb's table is partial and in-frame only. The sample lists about 410,000 clones, nearly 90% occurring once. Sequencing was performed on PBMCs or T cells enriched from blood (not recorded which). Every receptor here comes from a woman aged 25 to 39 who had recovered from COVID-19.

The chain recombines TRBV19 with TRBJ2-2, with D possibly TRBD2 on 6 matching bases. This CDR3 spans 17 amino acids. Trimming cost V 1 base and J 3 bases, with 15 bases left between them. Germline loops: CDR1 LNHDA, CDR2 SQIVND (reference sequence). CDR3 residues: CASSIAPGWDYTGELFF. CDR3 nucleotides: TGTGCCAGTAGTATAGCGCCAGGCTGGGACTACACCGGGGAGCTGTTTTTT. The full variable domain, rest sourced from reference TRBV19 and TRBJ2-2, is DGGITQSPKYLFRKEGQNVTLSCEQNLNHDAMYWYRQDPGQGLRLIYYSQIVNDFQKGDIAEGYSVSREKKESFPLTVTSAQKNPTAFYLCASSIAPGWDYTGELFFGEGSRLTVL.

The rearrangement joins TRBV19 to TRBJ2-3, with 10 bases matching TRBD2. The CDR3 runs to 19 residues. With 3 bases clipped from V and 0 bases from J, the junction kept 12 bases outside the gene matches. CDR1 and CDR2 from the germline V gene are LNHDA and SQIVND (reference sequence). The DNA of the CDR3 is TGTGCCAGTAGTATTTCTAGCGGGAGTAGGGGGACTAGCACAGATACGCAGTATTTT. Protein sequence: CASSISSGSRGTSTDTQYF.

The gene calls are TRBV15 and TRBJ2-2; 12 bases line up with TRBD2. The CDR3 sequence is 16 residues long. The germline gives CDR1 LNHNV, CDR2 YYDKDF (reference sequence). J was trimmed by 4 bases and V by 3 bases; bases with no gene match: 3. The DNA of the CDR3 is TGTGCCACCAGCAGGACTAGCGGGAGCGGCACCGGGGAGCTGTTTTTT. As protein: CATSRTSGSGTGELFF.

There are a few counts of this clone. The chain uses TRBV9 and TRBJ2-7; the match to TRBD2 covers 12 bases. Trimming at V came to 1 base and at J to 4 bases, leaving 9 bases not matched to a gene. Germline V gene lookup returns CDR1 SGDLS and CDR2 YYNGEE. The CDR3 is 17 amino acids. CDR3 protein: CASSVNPSGRAGYEQYF. The CDR3 region has the DNA TGTGCCAGCAGCGTAAACCCTAGCGGGAGGGCCGGGTACGAGCAGTACTTC.

The chain is built from TRBV12-3 or TRBV12-4 and TRBJ1-5; D not certain. The CDR3 has 12 amino acids. V lost 3 bases and J 7 bases, leaving 7 bases between the germline ends. The CDR3 is CASSFSGQPQHF. Written as DNA, the CDR3 is TGTGCCAGCAGTTTTTCCGGGCAGCCCCAGCATTTT.

The chain combines TRBV30 with TRBJ1-5; 8 bases agree with TRBD1. CDR3 length: 13 amino acids. Germline CDR1 and CDR2: GTSNPN and SVGIG (reference sequence). V shed 2 bases and J 7 bases; nucleotides not matched to a gene: 4. The CDR3: CAWSPGGWQPQHF. The CDR3 nucleotides read TGTGCCTGGAGTCCAGGGGGCTGGCAGCCCCAGCATTTT.

This rearrangement joins TRBV25-1 to TRBJ1-2; TRBD1 aligns across 7 bases. The CDR3 spans 14 residues. The junction had 7 bases not matched to a gene; V was cut back by 5 bases and J by 4 bases. Germline CDR1 reads MGHDK; CDR2 reads SYGVNS. The CDR3 region has the DNA TGTGCCAGCAGTACCCCTGGGACAGTCTATGGCTACACCTTC. Its translation: CASSTPGTVYGYTF.

The CDR3 DNA is TGTGCCAGCAGTCAGGGGTCCGGGGAGCTGTTTTTT. Amino acids: CASSQGSGELFF. This chain links TRBV7-3 with TRBJ2-2, with D perhaps matching TRBD1 (6 bases). Trimming took 6 bases from V and 6 from J, leaving 8 bases between them. The CDR3 runs 12 residues. The germline V gene has CDR1 SGHTA and CDR2 FQGTGA.

This chain joins TRBV5-4 and TRBJ2-1; 14 positions match TRBD2. The CDR3 covers 17 residues. Germline V gene sequence: CDR1 SGHNT, CDR2 YYREEE (reference sequence). Trimming took 0 bases from V and 6 from J; bases not matched to a gene: 5. CDR3 sequence: CASSLGLAGGRLNEQFF. The CDR3 bases are TGTGCCAGCAGCTTGGGACTAGCGGGGGGGCGGCTCAATGAGCAGTTCTTC.